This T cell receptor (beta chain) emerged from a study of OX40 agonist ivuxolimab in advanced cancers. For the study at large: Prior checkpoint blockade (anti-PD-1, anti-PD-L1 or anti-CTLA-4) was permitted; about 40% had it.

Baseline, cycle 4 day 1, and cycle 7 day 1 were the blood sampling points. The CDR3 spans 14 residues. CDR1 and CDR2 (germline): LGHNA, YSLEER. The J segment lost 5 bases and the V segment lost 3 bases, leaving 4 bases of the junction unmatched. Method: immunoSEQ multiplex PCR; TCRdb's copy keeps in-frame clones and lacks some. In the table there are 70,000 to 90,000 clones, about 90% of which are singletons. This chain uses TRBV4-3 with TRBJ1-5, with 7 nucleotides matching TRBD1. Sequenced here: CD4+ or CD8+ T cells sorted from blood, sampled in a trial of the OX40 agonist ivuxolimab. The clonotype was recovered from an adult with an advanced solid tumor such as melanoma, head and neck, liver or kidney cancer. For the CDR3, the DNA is TGCGCCAGCAGCCACTACAGGGGCGATCAGCCCCAGCATTTT. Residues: CASSHYRGDQPQHF.